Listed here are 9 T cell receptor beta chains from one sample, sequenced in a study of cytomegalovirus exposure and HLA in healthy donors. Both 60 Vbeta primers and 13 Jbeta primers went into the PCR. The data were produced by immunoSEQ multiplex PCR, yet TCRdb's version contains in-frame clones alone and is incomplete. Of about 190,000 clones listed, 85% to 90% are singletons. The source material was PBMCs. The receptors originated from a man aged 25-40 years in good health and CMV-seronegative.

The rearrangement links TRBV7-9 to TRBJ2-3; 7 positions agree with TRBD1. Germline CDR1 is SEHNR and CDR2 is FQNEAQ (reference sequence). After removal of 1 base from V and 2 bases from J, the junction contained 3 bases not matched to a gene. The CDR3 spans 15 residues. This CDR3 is CASSLGDSITDTQYF. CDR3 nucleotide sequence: TGTGCCAGCAGCTTAGGGGACAGCATCACAGATACGCAGTATTTT.

CDR3: CASSEGQGINEQYF. CDR3 nucleotides: TGTGCCAGCAGTGAGGGACAGGGGATCAACGAGCAGTACTTC. The chain uses TRBV2 and TRBJ2-7; 10 bases agree with TRBD1. CDR3 size: 14 residues. Germline V lookup: CDR1 SNHLY, CDR2 FYNNEI. The V gene end was trimmed by 3 bases and the J gene end by 5 bases; junction bases not matched to a gene: 4.

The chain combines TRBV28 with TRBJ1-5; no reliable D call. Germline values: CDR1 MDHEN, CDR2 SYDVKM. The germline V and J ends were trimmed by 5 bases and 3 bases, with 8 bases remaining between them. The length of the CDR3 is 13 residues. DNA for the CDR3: TGTGCCAGCAGTGGAGGAGTCAATCAGCCCCAGCATTTT. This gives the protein CASSGGVNQPQHF.

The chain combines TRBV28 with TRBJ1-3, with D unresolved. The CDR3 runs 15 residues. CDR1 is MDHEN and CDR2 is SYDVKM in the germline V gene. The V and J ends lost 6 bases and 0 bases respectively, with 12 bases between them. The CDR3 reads CASSISRSSGNTIYF. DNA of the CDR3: TGTGCCAGCAGCATAAGTCGGAGCTCTGGAAACACCATATATTTT.

CDR3 loop: CASTHPGAGKFNAEAFF. DNA for the CDR3: TGTGCCAGCACCCACCCCGGCGCAGGGAAGTTCAACGCTGAAGCTTTCTTT. The chain carries TRBV2 and TRBJ1-1, with D possibly being TRBD1 (5 bases). The CDR3 has 17 amino acids. Germline CDR1 reads SNHLY; CDR2 reads FYNNEI. Trimming left V 7 bases short and J 6 bases short, with 27 bases between. The variable domain in full, with the rest retrieved from reference TRBV2 and TRBJ1-1, is EPEVTQTPSHQVTQMGQEVILRCVPISNHLYFYWYRQILGQKVEFLVSFYNNEISEKSEIFDDQFSVERPDGSNFTLKIRSTKLEDSAMYFCASTHPGAGKFNAEAFFGQGTRLTVV.

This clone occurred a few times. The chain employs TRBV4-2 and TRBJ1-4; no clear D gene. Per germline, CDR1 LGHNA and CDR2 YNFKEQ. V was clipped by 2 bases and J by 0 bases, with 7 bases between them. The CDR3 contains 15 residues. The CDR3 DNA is TGTGCCAGCAGCCAACAGGACTCAACTAATGAAAAACTGTTTTTT. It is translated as CASSQQDSTNEKLFF.

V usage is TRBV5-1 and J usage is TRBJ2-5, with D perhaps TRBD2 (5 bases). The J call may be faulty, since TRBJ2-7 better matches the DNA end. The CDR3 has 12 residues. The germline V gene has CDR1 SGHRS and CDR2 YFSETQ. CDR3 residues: CASSPGGYEQYF. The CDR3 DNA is TGCGCCAGCAGCCCGGGCGGGTACGAGCAGTACTTC.

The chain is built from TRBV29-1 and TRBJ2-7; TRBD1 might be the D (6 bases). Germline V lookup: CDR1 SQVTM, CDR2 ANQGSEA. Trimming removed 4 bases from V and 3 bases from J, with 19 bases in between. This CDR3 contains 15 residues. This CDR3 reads CSVVLRGQGNYEQYF. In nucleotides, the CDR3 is TGCAGCGTTGTTCTAAGGGGTCAGGGGAACTACGAGCAGTACTTC.

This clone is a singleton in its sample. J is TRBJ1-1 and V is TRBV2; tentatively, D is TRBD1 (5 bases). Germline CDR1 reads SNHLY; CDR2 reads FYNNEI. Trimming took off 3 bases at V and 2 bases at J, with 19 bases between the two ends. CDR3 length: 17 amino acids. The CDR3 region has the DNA TGTGCCAGCAGTGATCTAGGTTTCAGTCAGGGAAACACTGAAGCTTTCTTT. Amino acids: CASSDLGFSQGNTEAFF.